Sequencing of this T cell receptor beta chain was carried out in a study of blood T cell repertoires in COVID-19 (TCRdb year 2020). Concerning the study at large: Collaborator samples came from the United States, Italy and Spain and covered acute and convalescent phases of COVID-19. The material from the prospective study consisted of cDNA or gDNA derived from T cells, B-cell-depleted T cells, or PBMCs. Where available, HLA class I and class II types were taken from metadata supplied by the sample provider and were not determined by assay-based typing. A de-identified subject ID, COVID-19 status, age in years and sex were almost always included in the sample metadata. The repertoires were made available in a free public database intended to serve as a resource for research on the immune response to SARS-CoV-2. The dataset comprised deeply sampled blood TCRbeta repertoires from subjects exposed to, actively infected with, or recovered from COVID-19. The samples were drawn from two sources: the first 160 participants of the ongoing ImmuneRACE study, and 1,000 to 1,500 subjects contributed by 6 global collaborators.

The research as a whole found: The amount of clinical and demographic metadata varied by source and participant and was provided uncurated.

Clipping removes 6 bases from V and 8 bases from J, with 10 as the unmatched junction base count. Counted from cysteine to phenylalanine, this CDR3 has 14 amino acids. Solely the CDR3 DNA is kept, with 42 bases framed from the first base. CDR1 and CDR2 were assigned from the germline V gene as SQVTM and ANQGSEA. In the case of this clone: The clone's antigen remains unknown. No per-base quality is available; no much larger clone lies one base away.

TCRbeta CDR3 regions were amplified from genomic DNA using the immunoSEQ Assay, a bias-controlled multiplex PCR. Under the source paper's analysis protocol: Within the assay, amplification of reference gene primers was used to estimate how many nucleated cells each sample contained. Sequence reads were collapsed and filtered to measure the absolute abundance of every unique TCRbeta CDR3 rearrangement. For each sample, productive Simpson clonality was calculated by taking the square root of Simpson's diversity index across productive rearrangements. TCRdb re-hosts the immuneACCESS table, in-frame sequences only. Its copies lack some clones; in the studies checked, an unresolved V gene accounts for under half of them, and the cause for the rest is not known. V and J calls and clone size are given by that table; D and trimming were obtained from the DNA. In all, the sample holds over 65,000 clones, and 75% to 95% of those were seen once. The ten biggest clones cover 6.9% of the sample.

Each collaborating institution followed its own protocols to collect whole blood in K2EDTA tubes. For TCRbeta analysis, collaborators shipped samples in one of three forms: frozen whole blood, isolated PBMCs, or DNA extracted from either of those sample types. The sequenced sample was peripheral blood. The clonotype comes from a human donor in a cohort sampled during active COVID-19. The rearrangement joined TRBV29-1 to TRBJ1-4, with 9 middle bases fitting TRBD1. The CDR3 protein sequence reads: CSVHRTGDFEKLFF. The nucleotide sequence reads TGCAGCGTCCACAGGACAGGGGACTTCGAAAAACTGTTTTTT.